Presented here are 13 T cell receptor beta chains from one specimen sequenced in a study of CD8 T cells in ankylosing spondylitis. One entry per CDR3 protein, called by TCRdb with MiXCR from the 5' RACE reads. The sample lists approximately 39,000 distinct CDR3 sequences; 9.5% to 11% were seen once. The material sequenced was synovial fluid, either unsorted or a sorted T cell fraction (not recorded which). The receptors were sampled from a male donor with ankylosing spondylitis.

The rearrangement links TRBV29-1 to TRBJ1-2; D is undetermined. From germline, CDR1 is SQVTM and CDR2 ANQGSEA. The V and J ends lost 0 bases and 7 bases respectively, with 12 bases between them. The CDR3 length is 13 residues. The CDR3 reads CSVEDREFSGYTF. Here the CDR3 DNA reads TGCAGCGTTGAAGATCGAGAGTTCTCTGGCTACACCTTC.

This clonotype was seen more than once but under ten times. In DNA, the CDR3 is TGTGCCAGCAGCTTAGTGCAGCCTCCCAATGAGCAGTTCTTC. Protein: CASSLVQPPNEQFF. The rearrangement uses TRBV11-2 and TRBJ2-1; D gene uncertain. CDR3 length equals 14 residues. Germline CDR1 and CDR2: SGHAT and FQNNGV. Trimming shortened V by 1 base and J by 6 bases, and 10 bases separated the two germline ends. Full variable domain (missing parts from reference TRBV11-2 and TRBJ2-1): EAGVAQSPRYKIIEKRQSVAFWCNPISGHATLYWYQQILGQGPKLLIQFQNNGVVDDSQLPKDRFSAERLKGVDSTLKIQPAKLEDSAVYLCASSLVQPPNEQFFGPGTRLTVL.

The sample holds many counts of this clonotype. J is TRBJ2-5 and V is TRBV29-1, with D perhaps TRBD2 (5 bases). The CDR3 has 11 residues. Per germline, CDR1 SQVTM and CDR2 ANQGSEA. The CDR3 sequence is CGSGVGETQYF. CDR3 sequence (DNA): TGCGGCTCCGGGGTCGGGGAGACCCAGTACTTC.

The CDR3 nucleotides read TGTGCCAGCAGGAGAAGGGACACGAGGGTCAATGAGCAGTTCTTC. This encodes CASRRRDTRVNEQFF. This chain links TRBV2 with TRBJ2-1, with D tentatively TRBD1 (6 bases). This CDR3 region has 15 residues. Germline V gives CDR1 SNHLY, CDR2 FYNNEI. V lost 6 bases and J lost 6, with 18 bases in between.

The chain carries TRBV5-1 and TRBJ1-1; D is unresolved. CDR3 length: 14 amino acids. Trimming pared 1 base from V and 0 bases from J, leaving 7 bases between. Germline lookup yields CDR1 SGHRS and CDR2 YFSETQ. This chain's CDR3 is CASSLYGLNTEAFF. Written as DNA, the CDR3 is TGCGCCAGCAGCTTGTACGGACTGAACACTGAAGCTTTCTTT.

For this clonotype: Just one base apart from a much larger clone, this may be a read error. The chain combines TRBV28 with TRBJ1-2; D is undetermined. The CDR3 runs to 13 residues. Trimming left V 6 bases short and J 3 bases short, with 11 bases between. From germline, CDR1 is MDHEN and CDR2 SYDVKM. For the CDR3, the DNA is TGTGCCAGCAGATTTCAGCGGTACTATGGCTACACCTTC. This gives the protein CASRFQRYYGYTF.

This clonotype came up a few times. V is TRBV9 and J is TRBJ2-1; D not certain. Trimming cost V 0 bases and J 8 bases, with 6 bases left between them. This CDR3 has 12 residues. Germline V lookup: CDR1 SGDLS, CDR2 YYNGEE. The CDR3 nucleotides are TGTGCCAGCAGCGTAGGGGTGCATGAGCAGTTCTTC. Amino acid sequence: CASSVGVHEQFF.

This clonotype was recorded a few times. This rearrangement joins TRBV7-8 to TRBJ2-5; no clear D. The CDR3 sequence is 13 residues long. The germline V and J ends were trimmed by 8 bases and 5 bases, with 15 bases remaining between them. Germline V CDR1 and CDR2: SGHVS, FQNEAQ. The CDR3 reads CASAFRPRETQYF. CDR3 DNA sequence: TGTGCCAGCGCCTTCCGACCACGGGAGACCCAGTACTTC. Together with reference TRBV7-8 and TRBJ2-5, the CDR3 gives the full variable domain: GAGVSQSPRYKVAKRGQDVALRCDPISGHVSLFWYQQALGQGPEFLTYFQNEAQLDKSGLPSDRFFAERPEGSVSTLKIQRTQQEDSAVYLCASAFRPRETQYFGPGTRLLVL.

The genes are TRBV25-1 and TRBJ1-1, with TRBD1 matching over 7 bases. Trimming at V came to 7 bases and at J to 4 bases, leaving 6 bases not matched to a gene. The germline gives CDR1 MGHDK, CDR2 SYGVNS. The CDR3 loop spans 13 amino acids. The DNA for the CDR3 is TGTGCCAGCAAGGGGGCTGGGACCACTGAAGCTTTCTTT. Its translation is CASKGAGTTEAFF.

This clonotype has only a few counts. The chain has TRBV20-1 and TRBJ1-4; TRBD1 matches 8 bases. The CDR3 runs to 16 residues. CDR1 and CDR2 from the germline V gene are DFQATT and SNEGSKA (reference sequence). V dropped 6 bases and J dropped 7; count of bases not matched to a gene: 16. In nucleotides, the CDR3 is TGCAGTGCCCGCCGGAGCAGGGGGCGCAGGAGTGAAAAACTGTTTTTT. Protein sequence: CSARRSRGRRSEKLFF.

The chain combines TRBV12-5 with TRBJ2-1, with D possibly TRBD1 on 5 matching bases. Germline CDR1 LGHNT, CDR2 FRNRAP. V shed 6 bases and J shed 3 bases, with 6 bases lying between them. This CDR3 region has 12 residues. The chain's CDR3 is CASGDSYNEQFF. In DNA, the CDR3 is TGTGCTAGTGGAGACAGCTACAATGAGCAGTTCTTC.

The chain links TRBV2 to TRBJ1-3; D gene uncertain. V lost 3 bases and J 0 bases, leaving 12 bases between the germline ends. CDR3 length equals 16 residues. CDR1 and CDR2 from the germline V gene are SNHLY and FYNNEI. The CDR3 DNA is TGTGCCAGCAGTGACGCCCGGGGAGGCTCTGGAAACACCATATATTTT. This codes for CASSDARGGSGNTIYF.

The J gene is TRBJ1-2, the V gene TRBV16; 7 bases are shared with TRBD1. With 3 bases clipped from V and 1 base from J, the junction kept 5 bases outside the gene matches. The CDR3 runs 15 residues. Germline V gene lookup returns CDR1 KGHSY and CDR2 FQNENV. The CDR3 sequence is CASSQRTGLNYGYTF. The CDR3 DNA reads as TGTGCCAGCAGCCAGCGGACAGGACTTAACTATGGCTACACCTTC.